The entry below describes one T cell receptor (beta chain). Its antigen is unknown. The data are from a study of cytomegalovirus exposure and HLA in healthy donors. Per the germline V gene, CDR1 is SGHAT and CDR2 is FQDESV (reference sequence). This CDR3 is 15 amino acids long. V lost 4 bases, J lost 0 bases, and 5 bases stayed unmatched. PCR involved 60 Vbeta and 13 Jbeta primers. Sequencing used immunoSEQ multiplex PCR; TCRdb keeps in-frame clones, though not all of them. The sample lists more than 150,000 clones, around 77% occurring once. Study-wide results and caveats: Cytomegalovirus status, reportedly, was diagnosed with high specificity and sensitivity by the classifier.

The TCR originated in a woman aged 25 to 39 in good health and CMV-seronegative. This chain connects TRBV11-1 to TRBJ1-2; TRBD1 matches 7 bases. Sequencing input: PBMCs. CDR3: CASSYPDRPNYGYTF. In nucleotides, the CDR3 is TGTGCCAGCAGCTACCCGGACAGGCCTAACTATGGCTACACCTTC.